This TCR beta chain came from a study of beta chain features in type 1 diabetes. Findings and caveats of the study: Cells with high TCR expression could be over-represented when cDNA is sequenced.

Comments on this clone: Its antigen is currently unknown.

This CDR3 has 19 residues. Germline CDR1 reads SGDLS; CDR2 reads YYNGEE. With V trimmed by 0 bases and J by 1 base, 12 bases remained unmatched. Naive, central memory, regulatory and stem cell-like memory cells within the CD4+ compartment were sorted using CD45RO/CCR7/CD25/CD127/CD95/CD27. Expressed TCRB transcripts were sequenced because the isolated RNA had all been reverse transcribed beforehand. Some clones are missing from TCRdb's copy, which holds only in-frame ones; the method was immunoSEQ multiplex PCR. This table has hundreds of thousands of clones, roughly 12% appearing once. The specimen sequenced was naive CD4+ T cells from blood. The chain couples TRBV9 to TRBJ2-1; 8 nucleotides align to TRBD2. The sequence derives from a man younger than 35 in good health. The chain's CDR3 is CASSVALMDGRASYNEQFF. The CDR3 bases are TGTGCCAGCAGCGTAGCGCTCATGGACGGGAGGGCGTCCTACAATGAGCAGTTCTTC.